This T cell receptor beta chain stems from a study of graft-versus-host responses after intestinal transplantation. Study-level points and caveats: Marrow from the recipient contained GvH clones, some of which had appeared first in ileum or blood.

Note on this clone: Its specificity is not known.

The table came from immunoSEQ multiplex PCR; TCRdb's copy has only in-frame clones and leaves some out. The sample has about 130,000 clones; around 90% are singletons. This CDR3 has 15 residues. The V gene's germline CDR1 is SGHTA and CDR2 FQGTGA. V shed 0 bases and J 9 bases; nucleotides not matched to a gene: 6. The TCR originated in a human donor who received an intestinal transplant. Sequences were derived from unstimulated CD4+ T cells sorted from spleen or lymph node cells, sampled before intestinal transplant. This sequence joins TRBV7-3 and TRBJ2-1; 9 bases align to TRBD1. The CDR3 here is CASSLTIGQGSEQFF. The CDR3 region has the DNA TGTGCCAGCAGCTTAACTATTGGACAGGGGAGTGAGCAGTTCTTC.